The T cell receptor beta chain under discussion was sequenced for a study of beta chain features in type 1 diabetes. Background on the study: Comparable age, gender and cell yields were observed in patients relative to healthy donors.

TCRB transcripts that were expressed got sequenced, as all of the isolated RNA had been reverse transcribed. TCRdb keeps only in-frame clones here, not all; method: immunoSEQ multiplex PCR. This table holds about 620,000 clones, around a sixth found once. CD45RO/CCR7/CD25/CD127/CD95/CD27 sorting isolated CD4+ naive, central memory, regulatory and stem cell-like memory cells. The germline gives CDR1 SGDLS, CDR2 YYNGEE. Between the trimmed V and J ends, which lost 2 bases and 0 bases, there was a span of 12 bases. The CDR3 has 16 amino acids. This clone was counted a few times. Other DNA sequences of this sample code for an identical CDR3.

This clonotype was sampled from a young man in good health. The sample consisted of naive CD4+ T cells from blood. The chain has TRBV9 and TRBJ2-1; possible D gene TRBD2, 6 bases. The CDR3 region has the DNA TGTGCCAGCAGCGTGAGTGGCGGGGCCTCCTACAATGAGCAGTTCTTC. It encodes CASSVSGGASYNEQFF.